This is a list of T cell receptor beta chains from one sample in a study of beta chain features in type 1 diabetes. Some clones are missing from TCRdb's copy, which holds only in-frame ones; the method was immunoSEQ multiplex PCR. The sample holds fewer than 650,000 clones, around a sixth seen once. The sequenced sample was naive CD4+ T cells from blood. The receptors here all came from a man aged 18 to 29 in good health. Each CDR3 is given with its conserved first and last residue. Clone size is given for some rows only: seen once, a few or many times, or a class if the clone is expanded.

V gene,J gene,clone size,CDR3 length,CDR3 protein
TRBV29-1,TRBJ2-7,few,19,CSVGEGTGFRVPGVYEQYF
TRBV4-3,TRBJ1-2,.,13,CASSQDGLRGYTF
TRBV28,TRBJ2-7,.,15,CASSPGGTGVYEQYF
TRBV6-5,TRBJ1-2,.,13,CASSYGANYGYTF
TRBV7-2,TRBJ2-7,.,14,CASRLAGGAYEQYF
TRBV11-3,TRBJ1-1,.,14,CASSPGRKNTEAFF
TRBV30,TRBJ1-1,few,11,CAYVLNTEAFF
TRBV28,TRBJ2-6,.,16,CASRASGISGANVLTF
TRBV6-5,TRBJ1-2,.,15,CASRRKFDGNYGYTF
TRBV14,TRBJ1-4,few,13,CASKRQGAQKLFF
TRBV7-2,TRBJ1-1,few,13,CASSFQKTTEAFF
TRBV4-2,TRBJ2-3,.,17,CASSQDWGGRSTDTQYF
TRBV14,TRBJ2-5,few,15,CASSRLGKGEETQYF
TRBV29-1,TRBJ2-1,.,12,CSVARTGDEQFF
TRBV6-5,TRBJ2-7,few,15,CASSYSPGSAYEQYF
TRBV5-4,TRBJ1-5,.,13,CASSIRGDQPQHF
TRBV7-9,TRBJ2-7,few,12,CASSSIGYEQYF
TRBV4-3,TRBJ2-2,.,16,CASSQEGIPFTGELFF
TRBV7-2,TRBJ2-3,.,16,CASSRRGSGATDTQYF
TRBV18,TRBJ2-1,few,16,CASSLSSGGIYNEQFF
TRBV7-9,TRBJ2-7,.,16,CASSPRGGGRSYEQYF
TRBV20-1,TRBJ2-7,few,10,CSARDGGQYF
TRBV20-1,TRBJ1-2,few,11,CSVSGDYGYTF
TRBV27,TRBJ1-5,.,17,CASSDDRGPRSNQPQHF
TRBV23-1,TRBJ1-1,.,12,CASSLDCIEAFF
TRBV10-3,TRBJ1-1,.,13,CAISTTGDTEAFF
TRBV5-1,TRBJ2-5,.,14,CASSPDRAQETQYF
TRBV19,TRBJ1-2,.,15,CASSPPLGRNYGYTF
TRBV30,TRBJ1-4,.,11,CAWRSGEKLFF
TRBV25-1,TRBJ1-1,.,12,CASTNRGTEAFF
TRBV9,TRBJ2-3,few,15,CASSVTPQSTDTQYF
TRBV7-2,TRBJ2-1,few,19,CASSLAGGLAGSSYNEQFF
TRBV2,TRBJ1-2,few,17,CASSEARTGAGMSGYTF
TRBV11-2,TRBJ2-1,.,15,CASRRLAGRYNEQFF
TRBV29-1,TRBJ1-4,few,15,CSVAMGAATNEKLFF
TRBV7-2,TRBJ2-7,few,12,CASSPPSNEQYF
TRBV4-2,TRBJ1-2,.,16,CASSQASAAAGYGYTF
TRBV5-4,TRBJ1-5,few,13,CASSFGVGQPQHF
TRBV9,TRBJ2-7,.,14,CASSVDRFSYEQYF
TRBV19,TRBJ2-7,few,13,CASRGTDRYEQYF
TRBV4-2,TRBJ2-3,.,16,CASSHWNSGSTDTQYF
TRBV11-1,TRBJ1-1,.,13,CASMHGPNTEAFF
TRBV15,TRBJ2-1,few,15,CATRLDRRLNNEQFF
TRBV5-6,TRBJ2-1,.,14,CASSEQTAYNEQFF
TRBV4-1,TRBJ2-1,few,15,CASSEGLAGNNEQFF
TRBV11-2,TRBJ2-5,few,16,CASSKGLAGVQETQYF
TRBV28,TRBJ2-1,.,15,CASSTGQSSYNEQFF
TRBV10-3,TRBJ1-1,few,15,CAISSRDTRDTEAFF
TRBV4-2,TRBJ2-2,.,16,CASSFGQSLLTGELFF
TRBV6-1,TRBJ2-7,.,11,CASSDWGEQYF
TRBV7-2,TRBJ2-6,.,15,CASSSWDIGANVLTF
TRBV7-8,TRBJ2-7,.,13,CASSKRTTYEQYF
TRBV2,TRBJ2-1,.,15,CASSRQGAPLNEQFF